This is a list of T cell receptor beta chains from one sample in a study of blood T cells in healthy people across ages. TCRdb recomputed calls from the 5' RACE reads with MiXCR, one row per CDR3 protein. The sample carries 1.5 million to 2 million distinct CDR3 sequences, 28% recorded once. Sequencing was done on a sample of blood. Receptors originate from a woman aged 30 to 39 in good health. CDR3s include the opening cysteine and the closing phenylalanine or tryptophan. The D gene is left open where the match is weak.

TRBJ2-3 | TRBV6-5 | - | CASRDGNTQYF
TRBJ2-6 | TRBV7-2 | - | CASSLRRGSSGGANVLTF
TRBJ2-1 | TRBV24-1 | - | CATSEVWDGSEQFF
TRBJ2-1 | TRBV6-5 | TRBD2 | CASSYETSAPHNEQFF
TRBJ2-7 | TRBV20-1 | - | CSASRGALYEQYF
TRBJ2-7 | TRBV5-6 | TRBD2 | CASSPGTRSDYEQYF
TRBJ1-4 | TRBV28 | TRBD1 | CASSWDRVEEEKLFF
TRBJ2-5 | TRBV28 | TRBD1 | CASSSQGQGRETQYF
TRBJ2-4 | TRBV10-3 | TRBD2 | CAISQTSGGAKNIQYF
TRBJ2-6 | TRBV14 | - | CASSGRPSWANVLTF
TRBJ1-1 | TRBV7-9 | - | CASQRGSENTEAFF
TRBJ1-4 | TRBV27 | - | CASSMTDSNEKLFF
TRBJ1-4 | TRBV18 | - | CASSPRIGRGEKLFF
TRBJ2-1 | TRBV20-1 | TRBD2 | CSARGTSGGYNEQFF
TRBJ1-4 | TRBV6-1 | - | CASSDRKGDEKLFF
TRBJ2-3 | TRBV20-1 | - | CSAGRLSSLRPDTQYF
TRBJ2-1 | TRBV5-1 | TRBD1 | CASSILGQGNYNEQFF
TRBJ2-7 | TRBV3-1 | - | CASSQDFSGPLYEQYF
TRBJ1-1 | TRBV19 | - | CASTAVPRHTEAFF
TRBJ2-5 | TRBV20-1 | - | CSASLEEETQYF
TRBJ2-3 | TRBV7-2 | TRBD2 | CASSFRPLAGGADTQYF
TRBJ2-5 | TRBV20-1 | TRBD1 | CSAPRTGAIRETQYF
TRBJ2-7 | TRBV5-1 | - | CASSLGRGETEQYF
TRBJ2-7 | TRBV12-3/TRBV12-4 | - | CASSSRTILMEQYF
TRBJ2-3 | TRBV7-9 | TRBD2 | CASSSGTSGDTDTQYF
TRBJ2-7 | TRBV6-5 | TRBD1 | CASSYSGTGGREQYF
TRBJ2-4 | TRBV12-3/TRBV12-4 | TRBD2 | CASSLRDLAGNIQYF
TRBJ2-1 | TRBV7-9 | TRBD2 | CGASGSTNEQFF
- | TRBV9 | - | CASSAGLEVWNEQYF
TRBJ2-1 | TRBV29-1 | TRBD2 | CSVEGWRETYNEQFF
TRBJ1-4 | TRBV7-9 | TRBD1 | CASSRGQGRITNEKLFF
TRBJ1-1 | TRBV5-6 | TRBD1 | CASSSDRGANTEAFF
TRBJ2-7 | TRBV7-3 | - | CASSLGKAYEQYF
TRBJ2-1 | TRBV20-1 | - | CSGRSSYNEQFF
TRBJ2-7 | TRBV12-3/TRBV12-4 | - | CASRAGPGGDEQYF
TRBJ2-5 | TRBV6-5 | TRBD2 | CASSYSAGGPRETQYF
TRBJ2-7 | TRBV20-1 | - | CSARVLGSDYEQYF
TRBJ2-3 | TRBV7-3 | - | CASTSGRGAASDTQYF
TRBJ1-5 | TRBV12-3/TRBV12-4 | TRBD1 | CASRTQGDQPQHF
TRBJ2-5 | TRBV5-1 | - | CASNPAAGRGVSQYF
TRBJ1-5 | TRBV6-1 | - | CASSEAPGMGNQPPHF
TRBJ2-5 | TRBV2 | TRBD1 | CASSYRGHVETQYF
TRBJ1-2 | TRBV25-1 | TRBD1 | CASSDRRDRGRNGYTF
- | TRBV10-3 | TRBD1 | CATGDRVSEQYF
TRBJ2-7 | TRBV12-3/TRBV12-4 | - | CASRRWGNSYEQYF
TRBJ1-1 | TRBV6-1 | - | CATHPWGHTEAFF
TRBJ2-7 | TRBV28 | - | CASSFVGYDQYF
TRBJ2-1 | TRBV3-1 | TRBD2 | CASSQDLLAREQFF
TRBJ2-5 | TRBV4-1 | - | CASSGSGTPVVYETQYF
TRBJ1-1 | TRBV27 | - | CASSFLGSSTEAFF
TRBJ1-1 | TRBV20-1 | - | CRAQGTEAFF
TRBJ2-7 | TRBV5-5 | TRBD2 | CASSLILAGGGEQYF
TRBJ2-1 | TRBV27 | - | CASRTGAPGNEQFF
TRBJ1-2 | TRBV12-3/TRBV12-4 | - | CASSWSGFGYTF
TRBJ1-1 | TRBV16 | - | CASSQLETTEAFF
TRBJ1-2 | TRBV4-2 | - | CASSQGTGARSYGYTF
TRBJ2-1 | TRBV12-3/TRBV12-4 | - | CASSLWDGNTYNEQFF